Listed below are T cell receptor beta chains from one sample, sequenced in a study of OX40 agonist ivuxolimab in advanced cancers. The assay was immunoSEQ multiplex PCR, and TCRdb's table has in-frame clones only and misses some. The sample includes 55,000 to 70,000 clones, around 85% seen only once; the top ten take 3.7%. Sequences were derived from CD4+ or CD8+ T cells sorted from blood, sampled in a trial of the OX40 agonist ivuxolimab. The receptors derive from an adult with an advanced solid tumor such as melanoma, head and neck, liver or kidney cancer. Each CDR3 is given with its conserved first and last residue. Fields, in order: CDR3 DNA, CDR3 protein, D gene, clone size, V gene, J gene. The D gene is left open where the match is weak. Size is stated for part of the rows, as once, few or many counts, or as a class when the clone is expanded.

TGTGCCAGCAGTCGAGCGGACATCACAGATACGCAGTATTTT	CASSRADITDTQYF	NA	NA	TRBV28	TRBJ2-3
TGTGCCAGCAGCTTAGCCCCGGGATACAATGAGCAGTTCTTC	CASSLAPGYNEQFF	NA	NA	TRBV11-2	TRBJ2-1
TGTGCCAGCAGTCTTACGGGGACGGATAATGAAAAACTGTTTTTT	CASSLTGTDNEKLFF	NA	NA	TRBV27	TRBJ1-4
TGTGCCAGCAGCTTTGGATTTAAAACTGAAAAACTGTTTTTT	CASSFGFKTEKLFF	NA	once	TRBV5-6	TRBJ1-4
TGTGCCAGCAGCTTCGACACAGATACGCAGTATTTT	CASSFDTDTQYF	NA	NA	TRBV7-2	TRBJ2-3
TGCGCCAGCAGTGAGAACAGATTGGGAAAACTGTTTTTT	CASSENRLGKLFF	NA	few	TRBV10-1	TRBJ1-4
TGTGCCAGCAGCTTTGACGGGGACAGGTACGAGCAGTACTTC	CASSFDGDRYEQYF	TRBD1	few	TRBV11-3	TRBJ2-7
TGTGCCAGCAGCCCGAGGACAGGGAGCGAAAAACTGTTTTTT	CASSPRTGSEKLFF	TRBD1	NA	TRBV9	TRBJ1-4
TGTGCCAGCAGCGTACTACAGGGGGCCAATGAGCAGTTCTTC	CASSVLQGANEQFF	TRBD1	once	TRBV9	TRBJ2-1
TGTGCCAGCAGCTTGGAGTTAGCCCTCGCGGGGGAGCCCCAGCATTTT	CASSLELALAGEPQHF	NA	NA	TRBV5-5	TRBJ1-5
TGCGCCAGCAGCTTAGCACCCGGAAACACCATATATTTT	CASSLAPGNTIYF	NA	NA	TRBV5-1	TRBJ1-3
TGTGCCAGCTCACCTAGAGGGGTCTTCGATGAGCAGTTCTTC	CASSPRGVFDEQFF	NA	NA	TRBV18	TRBJ2-1
TGTGCCAGCAGTAACGGGTACACTGAAGCTTTCTTT	CASSNGYTEAFF	NA	NA	TRBV11-3	TRBJ1-1
TGTGCCAGCAGCTTAGCTAGCGGGGACAGATCCGAGCAGTACTTC	CASSLASGDRSEQYF	NA	NA	TRBV7-9	TRBJ2-7
TGTGCCTGGGAAAACTATGGCTACACCTTC	CAWENYGYTF	NA	NA	TRBV30	TRBJ1-2
TGTGCCAGCAGTCGCGACAGGGGGGCCAATCAGCCCCAGCATTTT	CASSRDRGANQPQHF	TRBD1	NA	TRBV28	TRBJ1-5
TGCACCAGCAGTTTGCGAAAGACCTATGGCTACACCTTC	CTSSLRKTYGYTF	NA	few	TRBV1	TRBJ1-2
TGTGCCAGCAGCTTAGAGGGCTGGGCCGGGGAGCTGTTTTTT	CASSLEGWAGELFF	NA	NA	TRBV11-2	TRBJ2-2
TGTGCCAGCAGCTTAGTTTCAGGGAATGACGAGCAGTACTTC	CASSLVSGNDEQYF	NA	NA	TRBV11-2	TRBJ2-7
TGTGCCAGCAGGGGGGGAGCGAACGAGCAGTACTTC	CASRGGANEQYF	NA	few	TRBV13	TRBJ2-7
TGTGCCAGCAGCTTATGGACCTCCTACGAGCAGTACTTC	CASSLWTSYEQYF	NA	NA	TRBV13	TRBJ2-7
TGTGCCAGCAGTCGCCTATTCCCCGGGACAGCCACCTACGAGCAGTACTTC	CASSRLFPGTATYEQYF	TRBD1	NA	TRBV2	TRBJ2-7
TGCGCCAGCAGCCAGACTAGCGGGAGGACCTATCCCACCACAGATACGCAGTATTTT	CASSQTSGRTYPTTDTQYF	TRBD2	NA	TRBV4-1	TRBJ2-3
TGTGCCAGCAGCCAAACAAAAAATAGAAGCTCCTACGAGCAGTACTTC	CASSQTKNRSSYEQYF	NA	once	TRBV14	TRBJ2-7
TGCGCCAGCAGCTTTCCGGATCCAAACACTGAAGCTTTCTTT	CASSFPDPNTEAFF	NA	medium-sized	TRBV5-1	TRBJ1-1
TGTGCCAGCAGCCCACTGGGGGGGTACGAGCAGTACTTC	CASSPLGGYEQYF	TRBD2	few	TRBV7-6	TRBJ2-7
TGCGCCAGCAGCCAAGCCAGCGGGAGGCGCGAGCAGTACTTC	CASSQASGRREQYF	TRBD2	NA	TRBV4-1	TRBJ2-7